This T cell receptor (beta chain) comes out of a study of blood T cell repertoires in COVID-19. TCRdb keeps only in-frame clones here, not all; method: immunoSEQ multiplex PCR. The repertoire holds some 50,000 clones, 86% seen once, with over 2% in the top ten. CDR3 size: 16 residues. The germline CDR1 and CDR2 sequences are SGHRS and YFSETQ. V shed 2 bases and J shed 2 bases, with 17 bases lying between them. This chain links TRBV5-1 with TRBJ2-7; D unresolved. This TCR was recovered from a woman between 55 and 75 years old with acute or convalescent COVID-19. The sample taken for sequencing was peripheral blood. In DNA, the CDR3 is TGCGCCAGCAGCTTAAACGCTATCTCAGGCCCCTACGAGCAGTACTTC. Translated, it gives CASSLNAISGPYEQYF. Full variable domain (remainder filled in from reference TRBV5-1 and TRBJ2-7): KAGVTQTPRYLIKTRGQQVTLSCSPISGHRSVSWYQQTPGQGLQFLFEYFSETQRNKGNFPGRFSGRQFSNSRSEMNVSTLELGDSALYLCASSLNAISGPYEQYFGPGTRLTVT.